The clone carrying this T cell receptor (beta chain) was observed once. This sample was taken from a study of blood T cell repertoires in COVID-19. Followed longitudinally, the Seattle patients had been enrolled during active infection. The germline gives CDR1 SGHAT, CDR2 FQNNGV. Trimming left V 4 bases short and J 7 bases short, with 17 bases between. This CDR3 is built from 15 residues. In the original workflow: Cell counts per sample came from amplifying reference gene primers. Assay used: immunoSEQ multiplex PCR; TCRdb lists only in-frame clones, some missing. That table supplies the V and J calls and clone size; D and trimming were determined from the DNA. The sample consists of hundreds of thousands of clones, 89% of them appearing once.

J is TRBJ1-5 and V is TRBV11-2; maybe TRBD1 (5 bases). The sequenced material came from peripheral blood. This TCR came from a woman aged 30 to 39 with COVID-19, enrolled during active disease. CDR3 amino acids: CASSSRGGLGQPQHF. The DNA for the CDR3 is TGTGCCAGCAGCTCCCGCGGGGGACTAGGGCAGCCCCAGCATTTT.